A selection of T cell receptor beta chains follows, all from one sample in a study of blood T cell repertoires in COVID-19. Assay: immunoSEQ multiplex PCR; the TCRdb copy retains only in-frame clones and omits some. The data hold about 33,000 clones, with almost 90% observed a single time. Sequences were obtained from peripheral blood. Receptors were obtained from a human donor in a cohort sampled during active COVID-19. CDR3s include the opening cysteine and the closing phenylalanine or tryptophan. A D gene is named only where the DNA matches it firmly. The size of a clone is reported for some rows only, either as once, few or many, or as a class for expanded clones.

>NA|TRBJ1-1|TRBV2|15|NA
CASSEPPAQGSEAFF
TGTGCCAGCAGTGAACCGCCCGCCCAGGGATCTGAAGCTTTCTTT
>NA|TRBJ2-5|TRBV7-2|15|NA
CASSTARGAGETQYF
TGTGCCAGCAGCACCGCACGGGGGGCTGGGGAGACCCAGTACTTC
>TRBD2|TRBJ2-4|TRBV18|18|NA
CASSPGGLAGVAKNIQYF
TGTGCCAGCTCACCCGGCGGACTAGCGGGGGTTGCCAAAAACATTCAGTACTTC
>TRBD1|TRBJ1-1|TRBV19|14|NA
CASLGRQGPFEAFF
TGTGCCAGTTTGGGGAGACAGGGCCCCTTTGAAGCTTTCTTT
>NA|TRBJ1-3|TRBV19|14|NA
CASSTRTERNTIYF
TGTGCCAGTAGCACCCGGACAGAACGAAACACCATATATTTT
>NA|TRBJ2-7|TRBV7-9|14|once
CASSTGLESYEQYF
TGTGCCAGCAGCACGGGACTTGAGAGCTACGAGCAGTACTTC
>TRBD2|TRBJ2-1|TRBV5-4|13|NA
CASSRAGGGEQFF
TGTGCCAGCAGCCGAGCGGGGGGAGGCGAGCAGTTCTTC
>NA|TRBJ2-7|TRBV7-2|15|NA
CASSLDAGLVREQYF
TGTGCCAGCAGCTTAGATGCGGGGTTAGTGAGGGAGCAGTACTTC
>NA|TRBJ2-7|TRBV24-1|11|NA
CATSTGAEQYF
TGTGCCACCAGTACGGGAGCCGAGCAGTACTTC
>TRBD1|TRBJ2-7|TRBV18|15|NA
CASSPGTGGTYEQYF
TGTGCCAGCTCACCCGGGACAGGGGGAACCTACGAGCAGTACTTC
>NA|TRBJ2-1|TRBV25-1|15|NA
CASSDAAQGLGEQFF
TGTGCCAGCAGTGATGCTGCACAGGGCCTAGGAGAGCAGTTCTTC
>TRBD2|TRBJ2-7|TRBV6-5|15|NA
CASSYWASGSYEQYF
TGTGCCAGCAGTTACTGGGCTAGCGGGAGTTACGAGCAGTACTTC
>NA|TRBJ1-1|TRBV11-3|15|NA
CASSLVKTGNTEAFF
TGTGCCAGCAGCTTAGTGAAGACAGGGAACACTGAAGCTTTCTTT
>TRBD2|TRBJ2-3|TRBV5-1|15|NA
CASSGGLARTDTQYF
TGCGCCAGCAGCGGGGGACTAGCGCGCACAGATACGCAGTATTTT
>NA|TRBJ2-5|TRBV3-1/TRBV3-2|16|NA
CASSQVKFGGAETQYF
TGTGCCAGCAGCCAAGTGAAGTTTGGCGGGGCGGAGACCCAGTACTTC
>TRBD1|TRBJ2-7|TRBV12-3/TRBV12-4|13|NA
CASRPGQGYEQYF
TGTGCCAGCAGGCCGGGACAGGGCTACGAGCAGTACTTC
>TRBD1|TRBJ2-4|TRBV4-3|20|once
CASSQENPLTGTLAKNIQYF
TGCGCCAGCAGCCAAGAAAACCCATTGACAGGGACACTAGCCAAAAACATTCAGTACTTC
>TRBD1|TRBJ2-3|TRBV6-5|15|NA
CASRKDRGRTDTQYF
TGTGCCAGCAGGAAAGACAGGGGGCGTACAGATACGCAGTATTTT
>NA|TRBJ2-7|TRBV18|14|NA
CASSPTTKGGEQYF
TGTGCCAGCTCACCGACAACGAAGGGCGGGGAGCAGTACTTC
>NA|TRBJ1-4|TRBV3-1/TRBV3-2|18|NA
CASSQDRAGYALGGKLFF
TGTGCCAGCAGCCAAGATCGGGCAGGGTACGCATTAGGGGGAAAACTGTTTTTT
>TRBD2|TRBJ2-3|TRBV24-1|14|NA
CATSETSGSYTQYF
TGTGCCACCAGCGAGACTAGCGGGAGTTATACGCAGTATTTT
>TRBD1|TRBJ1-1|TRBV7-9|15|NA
CASRPPDREETEAFF
TGTGCCAGCAGGCCCCCGGACAGGGAGGAAACTGAAGCTTTCTTT
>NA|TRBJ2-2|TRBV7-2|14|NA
CATRWGANTGELFF
TGTGCCACCCGGTGGGGGGCGAACACCGGGGAGCTGTTTTTT
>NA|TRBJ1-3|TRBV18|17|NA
CASSPPATTRSGNTIYF
TGTGCCAGCTCACCACCGGCGACGACCCGGAGCGGAAACACCATATATTTT
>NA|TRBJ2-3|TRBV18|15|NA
CASSPQTSSTDTQYF
TGTGCCAGCTCACCACAGACATCTAGCACAGATACGCAGTATTTT
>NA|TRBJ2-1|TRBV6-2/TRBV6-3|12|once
CASSLGDNEQFF
TGTGCCAGCAGTTTAGGGGATAATGAGCAGTTCTTC
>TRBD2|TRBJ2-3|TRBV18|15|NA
CASESGGGTSDTQYF
TGTGCCAGCGAAAGCGGGGGGGGCACATCAGATACGCAGTATTTT
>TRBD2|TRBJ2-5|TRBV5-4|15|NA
CASSLAGGLQETQYF
TGTGCCAGCAGCTTGGCGGGGGGGCTCCAAGAGACCCAGTACTTC
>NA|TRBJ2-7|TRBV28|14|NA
CASRAGVRFYEQYF
TGTGCCAGCAGGGCCGGGGTCCGCTTCTACGAGCAGTACTTC
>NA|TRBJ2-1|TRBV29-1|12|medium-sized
CSVDYVYNEQFF
TGCAGCGTTGATTATGTATACAATGAGCAGTTCTTC
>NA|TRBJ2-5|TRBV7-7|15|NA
CASSFKLGLGETQYF
TGTGCCAGCAGCTTTAAGTTGGGGCTTGGGGAGACCCAGTACTTC
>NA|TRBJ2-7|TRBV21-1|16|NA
CASSSRLAGRAYEQYF
TGTGCCAGCAGCAGCCGACTAGCGGGAAGGGCCTACGAGCAGTACTTC
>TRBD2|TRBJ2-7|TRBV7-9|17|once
CASSSGLAGGTSYEQYF
TGTGCCAGCAGCTCGGGACTAGCGGGGGGAACATCCTACGAGCAGTACTTC
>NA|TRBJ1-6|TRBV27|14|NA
CASSAIAYNSPLHF
TGTGCCAGCAGTGCGATCGCATATAATTCACCCCTCCACTTT
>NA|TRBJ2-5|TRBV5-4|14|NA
CASSVTGTQETQYF
TGTGCCAGCAGCGTCACAGGGACCCAAGAGACCCAGTACTTC
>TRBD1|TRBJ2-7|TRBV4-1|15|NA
CASSQDPGQTYEQYF
TGCGCCAGCAGCCAAGACCCGGGACAGACCTACGAGCAGTACTTC
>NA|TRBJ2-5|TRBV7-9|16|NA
CASSPVWEVLRETQYF
TGTGCCAGCAGCCCAGTTTGGGAGGTCCTCCGGGAGACCCAGTACTTC
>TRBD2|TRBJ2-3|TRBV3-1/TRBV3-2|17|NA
CASSQGFGRAGVDTQYF
TGTGCCAGCAGCCAGGGATTCGGGAGGGCCGGGGTAGATACGCAGTATTTT
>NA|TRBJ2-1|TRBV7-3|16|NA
CASSLVRRGAYNEQFF
TGTGCCAGCAGCCTTGTAAGGAGGGGCGCCTACAATGAGCAGTTCTTC